Listed below are T cell receptor beta chains from one sample, sequenced in a study of radiation and T cells in renal cell carcinoma. Some clones are missing from TCRdb's copy, which holds only in-frame ones; the method was immunoSEQ multiplex PCR. In the table there are 130,000 or so clones, roughly 80% of which are singletons. Here the sequenced sample was blood, taken from a patient whose treatment included radiotherapy and nephrectomy. These TCRs come from a woman in her 50s with renal cell carcinoma. Both conserved end residues are part of each CDR3. The D gene is left open where the match is weak. Size values are once, few and many counts, or a class for expanded clones, and some rows have none.

V	J	size	D	DNA	CDR3
TRBV9	TRBJ1-3	few	NA	TGTGCCAGCAGCACGACGGGATTATCTGGAAACACCATATATTTT	CASSTTGLSGNTIYF
TRBV2	TRBJ1-4	NA	TRBD1	TGTGCCAGCAGAACCGGGACAGCTAATGAAAAACTGTTTTTT	CASRTGTANEKLFF
TRBV19	TRBJ1-5	NA	NA	TGTGCCAGTGAGATAGGGCGCAGTTCATATCAGCCCCAGCATTTT	CASEIGRSSYQPQHF
TRBV7-8	TRBJ1-3	once	NA	TGTGCCAGCAGCTCGCCAGGGCGGGCTGGAAACACCATATATTTT	CASSSPGRAGNTIYF
TRBV27	TRBJ2-7	few	NA	TGTGCAACGAGTGTGCGAAGCTCCTACGAGCAGTACTTC	CATSVRSSYEQYF
TRBV13	TRBJ2-3	few	NA	TGTGCCAGCAGCTGGACGGGACCTCTCTCCGATACGCAGTATTTT	CASSWTGPLSDTQYF
TRBV5-1	TRBJ2-7	NA	TRBD2	TGCGCCAGCAGCCTGACTAGCGGATCCTCCTACGAGCAGTACTTC	CASSLTSGSSYEQYF
TRBV6-5	TRBJ2-3	NA	NA	TGTGCCAGCAGTTATGGCGGGGTAACAGATACGCAGTATTTT	CASSYGGVTDTQYF
TRBV6-5	TRBJ1-4	NA	NA	TGTGCCAGCAGCCCCCCCGGACTTCGAGAAAAACTGTTTTTT	CASSPPGLREKLFF
TRBV19	TRBJ1-5	NA	NA	TGTGCCAGTAGTATACGCGGGCATAGCAATCAGCCCCAGCATTTT	CASSIRGHSNQPQHF
TRBV18	TRBJ1-6	few	NA	TGTGCCAGCTCACGGGATACAGGCCTCAATTCACCCCTCCACTTT	CASSRDTGLNSPLHF
TRBV29-1	TRBJ2-7	NA	TRBD1	TGCAGCGTCGTTGACAGGGGGGATAACGAGCAGTACTTC	CSVVDRGDNEQYF
TRBV2	TRBJ1-2	few	NA	TGTGCCAGCAGTGAACGGGTACGGGACTATGGCTACACCTTC	CASSERVRDYGYTF
TRBV7-9	TRBJ2-7	NA	NA	TGTGCCAGCAGCTTAGTTGGGGCACCCGCGGACGAGCAGTACTTC	CASSLVGAPADEQYF
TRBV18	TRBJ1-5	NA	TRBD1	TGTGCCAGCCAGGGGGGTACTAATCAGCCCCAGCATTTT	CASQGGTNQPQHF
TRBV10-3	TRBJ1-3	NA	NA	TGTGCCATCATGGGGTTAGGAAACACCATATATTTT	CAIMGLGNTIYF
TRBV15	TRBJ1-3	once	TRBD1	TGTGCCACCAGCAGTCCTGACAGGGACTCTGGAAACACCATATATTTT	CATSSPDRDSGNTIYF
TRBV27	TRBJ2-3	once	NA	TGTGCCAGCAGTTTGGGGGGACACTTACCCACAGATACGCAGTATTTT	CASSLGGHLPTDTQYF
TRBV5-1	TRBJ2-7	NA	NA	TGCGCCAGCAGCTTGGAAGGGTCGGGCTCCGAGCAGTACTTC	CASSLEGSGSEQYF
TRBV4-3	TRBJ1-2	NA	NA	TGCGCCAGCAGCCAAGAGGGGGGTGCAGTCTATGGCTACACCTTC	CASSQEGGAVYGYTF
TRBV7-2	TRBJ1-2	few	TRBD1	TGTGCCAGCAGCTTACCGGGGACAGGGGACGGCTACACCTTC	CASSLPGTGDGYTF
TRBV6-1	TRBJ1-5	NA	NA	TGTGCCAGCACCGCGGAGGGCGGTAGCAATCAGCCCCAGCATTTT	CASTAEGGSNQPQHF
TRBV11-2	TRBJ2-3	NA	TRBD2	TGTGCCAGCAGCCCCTCCAGCGGGGGAGTTAATACGCAGTATTTT	CASSPSSGGVNTQYF
TRBV9	TRBJ1-2	NA	TRBD1	TGTGCCAGCAGCCTCGGTTCAGGGGGCGCGGGAGGCTACACCTTC	CASSLGSGGAGGYTF
TRBV18	TRBJ1-2	once	TRBD1	TGTGCCAGCTCACCCGGGACAGGGGGGCACTATGGCTACACCTTC	CASSPGTGGHYGYTF
TRBV9	TRBJ1-2	few	NA	TGTGCCAGCAGCGTAGCGGCAGGGTGGTGGGGTAACTATGGCTACACCTTC	CASSVAAGWWGNYGYTF
TRBV10-2	TRBJ2-3	NA	NA	TGCGCCAGCAGTGACTCCATATCCGCAGATACGCAGTATTTT	CASSDSISADTQYF
TRBV6-1	TRBJ1-5	NA	TRBD1	TGTGCCAGCAGGGTAGGACAGGATAGCAATCAGCCCCAGCATTTT	CASRVGQDSNQPQHF
TRBV6-5	TRBJ1-1	few	NA	TGTGCCAGCACCCGGAACACTGAAGCTTTCTTT	CASTRNTEAFF
TRBV9	TRBJ1-2	NA	NA	TGTGCCAGCAGCGTGTCGACAGATCCCAACTATGGCTACACCTTC	CASSVSTDPNYGYTF
TRBV4-3	TRBJ1-1	NA	TRBD1	TGCGCCAGCAGCCCAGAGGGGGCCCCAAACACTGAAGCTTTCTTT	CASSPEGAPNTEAFF
TRBV19	TRBJ2-1	NA	TRBD2	TGTGCCTCCATGTTGCTTGCGGGAGTGTCTGGCGAGCAGTTCTTC	CASMLLAGVSGEQFF
TRBV9	TRBJ2-7	NA	TRBD1	TGTGCCAGCAGCCCTCGGACAGGGAACTACGAGCAGTACTTC	CASSPRTGNYEQYF
TRBV5-4	TRBJ2-7	NA	NA	TGTGCCAGCAGCTTGGAGTACGAGCAGTACTTC	CASSLEYEQYF
TRBV10-1	TRBJ1-1	NA	TRBD1	TGCGCCAGCAGTAAAGGACAGGGGATTATGAACACTGAAGCTTTCTTT	CASSKGQGIMNTEAFF
TRBV27	TRBJ1-1	NA	NA	TGTGCCAGCAGTTTTGGGACGGGGGGCACTGAAGCTTTCTTT	CASSFGTGGTEAFF
TRBV21-1	TRBJ1-1	NA	NA	TGTGCCAGCAGCACCCCCCGGGACAGGGTGGACACTGAAGCTTTCTTT	CASSTPRDRVDTEAFF
TRBV4-1	TRBJ1-2	NA	NA	TGCGCCAGCAGCCAAGATACGGGGGGGAGATTTGGGAATGGCTACACCTTC	CASSQDTGGRFGNGYTF
TRBV6-5	TRBJ1-2	NA	TRBD1	TGTGCCAGCAGAGGGGACAGGCCAGGTGGAGGCTACACCTTC	CASRGDRPGGGYTF
TRBV9	TRBJ1-1	once	NA	TGTGCCAGCAGCGTAGAACAGGGGAACACTGAAGCTTTCTTT	CASSVEQGNTEAFF
TRBV30	TRBJ1-1	NA	NA	TGTGCCTGGAGTGTCTTGTATAAGGGGAACACTGAAGCTTTCTTT	CAWSVLYKGNTEAFF
TRBV7-9	TRBJ1-1	few	NA	TGTGCCAGCAGCTTAGTATTCACTGAAGCTTTCTTT	CASSLVFTEAFF
TRBV30	TRBJ2-3	NA	TRBD2	TGTGCCTGGAGTTTGCGGGGGAGAGATACGCAGTATTTT	CAWSLRGRDTQYF
TRBV18	TRBJ2-5	NA	NA	TGTGCCAGCTCACGCGAGGCGGCCAGGGTAGAGACCCAGTACTTC	CASSREAARVETQYF
TRBV6-5	TRBJ2-4	NA	TRBD1	TGTGCCAGCAGTCAGCAGGGGGCGTCCAAAAACATTCAGTACTTC	CASSQQGASKNIQYF
TRBV10-3	TRBJ2-1	NA	NA	TGTGCCATCAGCCCAGGGGCAGGTGAGCAGTTCTTC	CAISPGAGEQFF
TRBV28	TRBJ2-7	NA	NA	TGTGCCAGCACCCTAAGGGGGTCGGTAGGGCGGTCCTACGAGCAGTACTTC	CASTLRGSVGRSYEQYF
TRBV18	TRBJ2-4	NA	NA	TGTGCCAGCTCACCCCCGGCCAATAAAAACATTCAGTACTTC	CASSPPANKNIQYF
TRBV5-1	TRBJ2-7	NA	TRBD1	TGCGCCAGCAGCTTGGGGCGTGACAGGGGTGACGAGTACTTC	CASSLGRDRGDEYF
TRBV13	TRBJ1-1	NA	NA	TGTGCCAGCAGCTTGGGGGTTGTGAACACTGAAGCTTTCTTT	CASSLGVVNTEAFF
TRBV4-3	TRBJ2-1	once	TRBD2	TGCGCCAGCAGCCAAGATTGGAGTCTAGCGGGGTACAATGAGCAGTTCTTC	CASSQDWSLAGYNEQFF
TRBV19	TRBJ2-7	NA	TRBD2	TGTGCCAGTAGTATAGCACTAGCGGGAGGTCTCGAGCAGTACTTC	CASSIALAGGLEQYF
TRBV2	TRBJ2-7	NA	NA	TGTGCCAGCAGTGAGGGGCAGGGGCTATACGAGCAGTACTTC	CASSEGQGLYEQYF
TRBV29-1	TRBJ2-4	NA	NA	TGCACCCTAAAGACACCCACAGCGGTTATTACCAAAAACATTCAGTACTTC	CTLKTPTAVITKNIQYF
TRBV5-1	TRBJ1-2	NA	TRBD1	TGCGCCAGCAGCTCCACAGGGGGAGGTGACTATGGCTACACCTTC	CASSSTGGGDYGYTF
TRBV9	TRBJ2-2	once	NA	TGTGCCAGCAGCGGTCGCACGAACACCGGGGAGCTGTTTTTT	CASSGRTNTGELFF
TRBV4-2	TRBJ2-7	few	NA	TGTGCCAGCAGCCAAGTAGGGGTCCACGAGCAGTACTTC	CASSQVGVHEQYF
TRBV4-1	TRBJ1-4	NA	TRBD1	TGCGCCAGCAGCCAAGATAGGACAGGGCGAAATGAAAAACTGTTTTTT	CASSQDRTGRNEKLFF